The source of this T cell receptor (beta chain) is a study of blood T cell repertoires in acute mononucleosis (dated by TCRdb to the early 2020s). As for the study more broadly: Acute-phase samples, representing the primary response, were taken within 2 weeks of symptom onset. In acute infection, YVL-BR-specific cells made up a mean of about 2.2% of blood CD8 T cells and GLC-BM-specific cells made up a mean of roughly 1.1%. The mean EBV load in blood was roughly 3.7 log10 genome copies per million B cells during acute infection, compared with about 2.6 at convalescence. What the study reported, not specific to this receptor: The low acute-to-convalescent clonotype overlap might be partly explained by sampling error, because only a fraction of each donor's blood was analyzed. Persistence into convalescence was observed for only about 10% of unique acute clonotypes, yet most of the response was made up by these persisting clonotypes, and the remaining acute clonotypes were seemingly replaced by new diverse de novo clonotypes. In TCR repertoire selection for BRLF1 (YVL-BR), TCRalpha CDR3 motifs took on a dominant role, whereas TCRbeta played only a minimal one. Only a few donors were included in the cohort, so group averages were based on very few individuals.

For TCR profiling, total RNA from no fewer than 8,500 sorted tetramer+ CD8 T cells was reverse transcribed into cDNA. PCR with primers that anneal to V and J regions amplified CDR3 regions and added unique molecular identifiers to track templates. TCRalpha and TCRbeta chains were profiled using the immunoSEQ platform, including its sequencing and error-correction standards. The authors processed their data as follows. Clonal copy numbers were corrected for sequencing and PCR errors, and CDR3s were defined according to IMGT conventions. Analysis was restricted to productive rearrangements and was performed with immunoSEQ Analyzer versions 2.0 and 3.0, and gene-pairing frequencies were further processed in Microsoft Excel. Circos plots were used to display V-J pairings, and MEME together with a custom motifSearch program was used to find CDR3 motifs. The OLGA algorithm was used to calculate the probability of generation of TCR sequences. Clonotypes seen at both visits were called persistent; those seen only acutely were nonpersistent; those seen only at convalescence were de novo. Any amino acid clonotype used by more than one donor was defined as a public TCR. Imported from immuneACCESS, the table was reduced by TCRdb to in-frame sequences with V and J called. These copies leave out some clones; in studies compared against another copy, an unresolved V gene accounts for under half, and the cause of the remainder is not known. V, J and clone size reflect that table, while D and trimming were determined from the DNA. In all, the sample holds several thousand clones, and around 25% of those were seen once. The ten top clones hold around 30% of the sample.

This specimen's time point label, interpreted: acute infectious mononucleosis, at clinical presentation within 2 weeks of symptom onset (visit 1). Over primary infection, the study followed CD8 T cell responses to two immunodominant EBV epitopes: BRLF1 109 (YVL-BR) and BMLF1 280 (GLC-BM). Primary EBV infection was taken to be indicated by a positive serum heterophile antibody test and EBV viral capsid antigen-specific IgM. Total CD8 T cells were first enriched from PBMCs by magnetic positive selection (MACS). A FACSAria III was used to sort live CD3+ CD8+ tetramer+ cells to a purity above 85%. A PE-conjugated tetramer loaded with the BRLF1 109-117 peptide was used for cell sorting. After tetramer sorting, TCR repertoires of EBV epitope-specific CD8 T cells were deep-sequenced directly ex vivo at acute infection and at convalescence. The donors were three individuals between roughly 18 and 29 years old who had clinical acute infectious mononucleosis along with laboratory evidence of primary EBV infection. Heparinized peripheral blood was collected when donors presented clinically with mononucleosis symptoms and again about 6 months afterward. PBMCs were isolated by Ficoll-Paque density gradient centrifugation.

Trimming costs V 3 bases and J 5 bases, and their ends lie 14 bases apart. Reading from cysteine to phenylalanine, the CDR3 counts 14 amino acids. Only the CDR3 part of the read is kept: 42 bases, read in frame from the first base. CDR1 SGHVS and CDR2 FNYEAQ are derived from the germline V gene. On this clone: Base-call qualities are not available, and no considerably larger clone is one nucleotide away.

The rearranged segments are TRBV7-6 and TRBJ2-7; 7 matching bases give a weak D call of TRBD1. The source material was EBV YVL epitope tetramer+ CD8+ T cells sorted from PBMCs, sampled during acute infectious mononucleosis. The sample's cell subset or site, from its label and the paper: CD8 T cells binding a tetramer with EBV BRLF1 109-117 peptide (YVL-BR). This TCR came from a woman aged 18-29 years with infectious mononucleosis caused by EBV. The nucleotide sequence is TGTGCCAGCAGCTTGGAGGGGGCCCTCGACGAGCAGTACTTC. This is translated as CASSLEGALDEQYF.